The sequence of this T cell receptor beta chain was determined in a study of T cell responses to AZD1222 COVID-19 vaccine. Study-wide results and caveats: Clonal diversity may have been underestimated, and the donors were mostly white British, with more females than males.

TCRdb's table, derived via immunoSEQ multiplex PCR, lists solely in-frame clones and lacks some. Of approximately 84,000 clones listed, roughly nine tenths are singletons. This clone was counted a few times. The antigen remains undetermined. Germline CDR1 is KGHSH and CDR2 is LQKENI. Trimming took off 1 base at V and 6 bases at J, with 9 bases between the two ends. The CDR3 has 13 amino acids. This sequence was found in an adult in good health. Sequencing used peripheral blood, obtained on day 0 of AZD1222 vaccination. The chain carries TRBV18 and TRBJ2-5; tentatively, D is TRBD2 (6 bases). The CDR3 sequence: CASSPREEKTQYF. For the CDR3, the DNA is TGTGCCAGCTCACCACGGGAGGAAAAGACCCAGTACTTC.